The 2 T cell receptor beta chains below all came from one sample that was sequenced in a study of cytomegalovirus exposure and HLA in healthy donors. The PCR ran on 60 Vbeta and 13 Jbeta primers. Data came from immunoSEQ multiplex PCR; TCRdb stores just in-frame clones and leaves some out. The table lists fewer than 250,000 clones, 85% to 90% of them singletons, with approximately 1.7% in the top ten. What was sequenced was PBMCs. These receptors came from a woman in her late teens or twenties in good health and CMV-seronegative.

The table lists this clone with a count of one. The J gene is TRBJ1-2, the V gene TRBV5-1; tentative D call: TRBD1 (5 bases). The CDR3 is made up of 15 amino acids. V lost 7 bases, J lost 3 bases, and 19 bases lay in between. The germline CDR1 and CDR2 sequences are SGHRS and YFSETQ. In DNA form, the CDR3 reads TGCGCCAGCCGGCGCGAATCGGGGGGTTACTATGGCTACACCTTC. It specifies CASRRESGGYYGYTF.

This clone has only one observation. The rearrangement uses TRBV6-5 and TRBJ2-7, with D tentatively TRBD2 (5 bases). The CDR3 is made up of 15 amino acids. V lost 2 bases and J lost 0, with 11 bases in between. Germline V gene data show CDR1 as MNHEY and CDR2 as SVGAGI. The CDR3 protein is CASSYLGSSSYEQYF. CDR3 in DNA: TGTGCCAGCAGTTACCTTGGGAGTTCCTCCTACGAGCAGTACTTC.